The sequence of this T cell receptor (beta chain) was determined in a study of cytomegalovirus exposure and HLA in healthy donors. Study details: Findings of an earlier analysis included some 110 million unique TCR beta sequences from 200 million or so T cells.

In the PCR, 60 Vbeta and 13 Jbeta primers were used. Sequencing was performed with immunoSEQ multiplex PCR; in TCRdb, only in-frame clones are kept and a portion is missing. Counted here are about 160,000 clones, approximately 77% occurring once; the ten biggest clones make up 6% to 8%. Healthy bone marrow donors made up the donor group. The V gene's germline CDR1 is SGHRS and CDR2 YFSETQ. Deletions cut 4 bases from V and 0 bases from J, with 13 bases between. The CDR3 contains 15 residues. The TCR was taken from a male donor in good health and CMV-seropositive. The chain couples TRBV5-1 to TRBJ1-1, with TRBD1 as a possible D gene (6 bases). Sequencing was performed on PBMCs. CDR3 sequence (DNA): TGCGCCAGCAGCGCCGGGACATTCATGAACACTGAAGCTTTCTTT. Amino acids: CASSAGTFMNTEAFF.